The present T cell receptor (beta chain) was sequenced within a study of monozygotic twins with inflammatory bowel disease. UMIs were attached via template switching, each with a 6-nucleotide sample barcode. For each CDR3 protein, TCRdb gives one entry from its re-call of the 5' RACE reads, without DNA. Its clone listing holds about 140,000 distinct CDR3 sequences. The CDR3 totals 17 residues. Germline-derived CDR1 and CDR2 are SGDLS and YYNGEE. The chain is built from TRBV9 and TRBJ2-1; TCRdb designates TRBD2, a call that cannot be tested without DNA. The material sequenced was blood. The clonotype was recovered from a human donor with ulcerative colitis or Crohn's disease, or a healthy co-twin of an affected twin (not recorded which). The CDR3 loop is CASSPFGTSGLYNEQFF.